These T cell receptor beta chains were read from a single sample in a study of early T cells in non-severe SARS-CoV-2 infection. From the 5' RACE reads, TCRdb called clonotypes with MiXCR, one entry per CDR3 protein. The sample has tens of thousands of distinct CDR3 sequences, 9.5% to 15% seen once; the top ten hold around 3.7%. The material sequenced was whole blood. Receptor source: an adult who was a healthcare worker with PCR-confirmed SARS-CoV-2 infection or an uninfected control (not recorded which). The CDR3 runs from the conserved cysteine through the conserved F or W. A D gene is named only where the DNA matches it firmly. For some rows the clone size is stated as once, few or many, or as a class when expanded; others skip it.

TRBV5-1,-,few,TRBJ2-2,TGCGCCAGCAGCTTGGGGGAAGACACCGGGGAGCTGTTTTTT,CASSLGEDTGELFF
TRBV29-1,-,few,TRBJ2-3,TGCAGCGGAGGGGACGCGGGCACAGATACGCAGTATTTT,CSGGDAGTDTQYF
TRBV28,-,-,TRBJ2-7,TGTGCCACTACCTCCACGGTCTACGAGCAGTACTTC,CATTSTVYEQYF
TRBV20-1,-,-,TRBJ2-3,TGCAGTGCTAGAGAGGTTATTGGGGGATGGGCAGATACGCAGTATTTT,CSAREVIGGWADTQYF
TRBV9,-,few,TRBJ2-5,TGTGCCAGCAGCCCTTCAGGGGGGAGGGACCAAGAGACCCAGTACTTC,CASSPSGGRDQETQYF
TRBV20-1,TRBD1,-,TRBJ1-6,TGCAGTGCTAGAGACCCACAGGGGGCGAAATCACCCCTCCACTTT,CSARDPQGAKSPLHF
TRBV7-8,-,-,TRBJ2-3,TGTGCCAGCAGCTTAGGGGGCCACACAGATACGCAGTATTTT,CASSLGGHTDTQYF
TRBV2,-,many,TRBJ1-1,TGTGCCAGCAAATTACAGGGTGACACTGAAGCTTTCTTT,CASKLQGDTEAFF
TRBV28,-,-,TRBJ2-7,TGTGCCAGCAGTTTAGATCCCGAAGGCCACGAGCAGTACTTC,CASSLDPEGHEQYF
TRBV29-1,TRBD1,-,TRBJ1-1,TGCAGCGTCGAGCAAATGACAGGGGGGAGAGAAGCTTTCTTT,CSVEQMTGGREAFF
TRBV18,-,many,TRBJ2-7,TGTGCCAGCTCACCTCTGGGGGACTACGAGCAGTACTTC,CASSPLGDYEQYF
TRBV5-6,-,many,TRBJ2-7,TGTGCCAGCAACCGGGACGGGCGACTCTACGAGCAGTACTTC,CASNRDGRLYEQYF
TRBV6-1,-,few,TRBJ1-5,TGTGCCAGCAGTGAATATCAGATTAGCAATCAGCCCCAGCATTTT,CASSEYQISNQPQHF
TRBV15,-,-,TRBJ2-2,TGTGCCACCAGCAGAGGAAGGGTAGCCGGGGAGCTGTTTTTT,CATSRGRVAGELFF
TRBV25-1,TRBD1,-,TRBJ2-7,TGTGCCAGCAGAGGACAGGATGCCCCATCGTGTTACGAGCAGTACTTC,CASRGQDAPSCYEQYF
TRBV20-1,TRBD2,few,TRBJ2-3,TGCAGTTCCCGGACTAGCGGGATTACAGATACGCAGTATTTT,CSSRTSGITDTQYF
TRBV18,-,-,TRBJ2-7,TGTGCCAGCTCACCAAAGTCAGGGGCCGGACTTCAGGGGCAGTACTTC,CASSPKSGAGLQGQYF
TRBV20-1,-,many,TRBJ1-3,TGCAGTGCTAGGGTCCCAGGAACTGGAAACACCATATATTTT,CSARVPGTGNTIYF
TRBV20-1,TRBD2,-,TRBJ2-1,TGCAGTGCTAGAGATTTAGGGCGGACTAGCGGGAGGGCCGGTGAGCAGTTCTTC,CSARDLGRTSGRAGEQFF
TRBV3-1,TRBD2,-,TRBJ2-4,TGTGCCAGCAGCCAAGAGCACCCGGGAGGCGGGTTAGCCAAAAACATTCAGTACTTC,CASSQEHPGGGLAKNIQYF
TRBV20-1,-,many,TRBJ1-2,TGCAGTGCTAGAGTTGGGACCCGAAGTAATGGCTACACCTTC,CSARVGTRSNGYTF
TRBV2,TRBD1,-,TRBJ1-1,TGTGCCAGCAGTGTTGGCAGGGGGAGCACTGAAGCTTTCTTT,CASSVGRGSTEAFF
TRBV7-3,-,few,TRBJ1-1,TGTGCCAGCAGCTTAACCGCGACATTGAACACTGAAGCTTTCTTT,CASSLTATLNTEAFF
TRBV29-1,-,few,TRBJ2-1,TGCAGCGCCTCTAACTACAATGAGCAGTTCTTC,CSASNYNEQFF
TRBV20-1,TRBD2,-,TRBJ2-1,TGCAGTGCTAGAGATGGGACTAGCTACAATGAGCAGTTCTTC,CSARDGTSYNEQFF
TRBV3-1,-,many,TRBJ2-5,TGTGCCAGCAGCCTAAGCAGAGAGACCCAGTACTTC,CASSLSRETQYF
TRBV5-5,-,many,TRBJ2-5,TGTGCCAGTATAACAGGGAACTACCAAGAGACCCAGTACTTC,CASITGNYQETQYF
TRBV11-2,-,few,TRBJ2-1,TGTGCCAGCAGCTTAGATGCGGGAAGCTTGGTAAATGAGCAGTTCTTC,CASSLDAGSLVNEQFF
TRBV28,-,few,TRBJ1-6,TGTGCCAGCAGTCCTCAGACGAATTCACCCCTCCACTTT,CASSPQTNSPLHF
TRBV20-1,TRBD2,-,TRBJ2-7,TGCAGTGCCCCAAGGAAGGCTAGCGGCTACGAGCAGTACTTC,CSAPRKASGYEQYF
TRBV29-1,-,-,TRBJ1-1,TGCAGCGTTGAAGTTCCGGGGTGGACTGAAGCTTTCTTT,CSVEVPGWTEAFF
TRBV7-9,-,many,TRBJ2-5,TGTGCCAGCAGCTTAATGGGGGACGTACAAGAGACCCAGTACTTC,CASSLMGDVQETQYF
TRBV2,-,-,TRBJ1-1,TGTGCCAGCAGTTCGCCGGGACTAGGTTCCGGTGAAGCTTTCTTT,CASSSPGLGSGEAFF
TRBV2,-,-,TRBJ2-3,TGTGCCAGCAGTGTAGAAACAGATACGCAGTATTTT,CASSVETDTQYF
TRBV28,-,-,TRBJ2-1,TGTGCCAGCAGCACAGGATACTCCTACAATGAGCAGTTCTTC,CASSTGYSYNEQFF
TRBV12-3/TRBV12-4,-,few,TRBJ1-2,TGTGCCAGTAGTGAGAGGGGCAGGTATGGCTACACCTTC,CASSERGRYGYTF
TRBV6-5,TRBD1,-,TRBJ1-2,TGTGCCAGCAGTTACTTGGGGACACCCGGGACAGGGGAGCACTATGGCTACACCTTC,CASSYLGTPGTGEHYGYTF
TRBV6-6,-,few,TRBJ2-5,TGTGCCAGCAGTTCCTCCAGCCAAGAGACCCAGTACTTC,CASSSSSQETQYF
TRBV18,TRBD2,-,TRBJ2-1,TGTGCCAGCTCACCACAGACTAGCGGGAGCTACTACAATGAGCAGTTCTTC,CASSPQTSGSYYNEQFF
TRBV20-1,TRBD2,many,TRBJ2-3,TGCAGTGCTACGGCGGGAGGGCGCACAGATACGCAGTATTTT,CSATAGGRTDTQYF
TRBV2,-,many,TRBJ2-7,TGTGCCAGTATCCCAAGCCCCTTCGGCGAGCAGTACTTC,CASIPSPFGEQYF
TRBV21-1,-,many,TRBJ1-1,TGTGCCAGCAGCCACGTGGGGAGGGGCATGAACACTGAAGCTTTCTTT,CASSHVGRGMNTEAFF
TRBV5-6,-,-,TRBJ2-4,TGTGCCAGCAGCTTGGCCGGGACCCTGGTCGAAAACATTCAGTACTTC,CASSLAGTLVENIQYF
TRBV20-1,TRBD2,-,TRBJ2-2,TGCAGCGCTAGTACGGGGGGGAACACCGGGGAGCTGTTTTTT,CSASTGGNTGELFF
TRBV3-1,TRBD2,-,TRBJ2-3,TGTGCCAGCACCGAGGGGGCTAGCGGGGGCCCTAGCACAGATACGCAGTATTTT,CASTEGASGGPSTDTQYF
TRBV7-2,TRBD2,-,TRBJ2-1,TGTGCCAGCAGCTTACAAGGGACTACCTCCTACAATGAGCAGTTCTTC,CASSLQGTTSYNEQFF
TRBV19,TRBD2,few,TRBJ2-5,TGTGCCAGTCTCCCCTCTGGGGAGGGGAGGACCCAGTACTTC,CASLPSGEGRTQYF
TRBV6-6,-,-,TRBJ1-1,TGTGCCAGCAGTTCCCGACAGGACACTGAAGCTTTCTTT,CASSSRQDTEAFF
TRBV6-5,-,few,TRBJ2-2,TGTGCCAGCAGTTATCAGAACACCGGGGAGCTGTTTTTT,CASSYQNTGELFF
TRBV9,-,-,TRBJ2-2,TGTGCCAGCAGCACCGAGCGGCCGAACACCGGGGAGCTGTTTTTT,CASSTERPNTGELFF
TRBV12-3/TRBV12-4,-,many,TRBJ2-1,TGTGCCAGCACCCTTGAAGGGTCCAGCTCCTACAATGAGCAGTTCTTC,CASTLEGSSSYNEQFF
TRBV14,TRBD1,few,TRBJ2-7,TGTGCCAGCAGCCAGAGACCGGGACAGGGTGAGCAGTACTTC,CASSQRPGQGEQYF